The TCR beta chain described here comes from a study of cytotoxic CD8 clonotypes in ibrutinib-treated CLL. Study results and limitations: Age-matched healthy donor levels were exceeded by baseline clonality, which tracked circulating CD8+ T-cell counts. Investigators sampled sustained-remission and progressing patients at differing times.

The CDR3 sequence is 14 residues long. The V gene's germline CDR1 is MNHEY and CDR2 SVGAGI. Trimming removed 4 bases at V and 2 bases at J, with 9 bases between. As for this clone: Its antigen remains unidentified.

Profiling relied on immunoSEQ multiplex PCR, and the TCRdb table lists in-frame clones only, not all of them. Of about 300,000 clones listed, roughly four fifths were seen once; the top ten hold about 5.7%. The V and J genes are TRBV6-5 and TRBJ2-1; D unresolved. Here the sequenced sample was PBMCs, taken at disease progression, from a patient treated with ibrutinib. The sequence came from a human donor with chronic lymphocytic leukemia. The CDR3: CASSSESPYNEQFF. The CDR3 nucleotides read TGTGCCAGCAGTTCTGAGAGTCCCTACAATGAGCAGTTCTTC.